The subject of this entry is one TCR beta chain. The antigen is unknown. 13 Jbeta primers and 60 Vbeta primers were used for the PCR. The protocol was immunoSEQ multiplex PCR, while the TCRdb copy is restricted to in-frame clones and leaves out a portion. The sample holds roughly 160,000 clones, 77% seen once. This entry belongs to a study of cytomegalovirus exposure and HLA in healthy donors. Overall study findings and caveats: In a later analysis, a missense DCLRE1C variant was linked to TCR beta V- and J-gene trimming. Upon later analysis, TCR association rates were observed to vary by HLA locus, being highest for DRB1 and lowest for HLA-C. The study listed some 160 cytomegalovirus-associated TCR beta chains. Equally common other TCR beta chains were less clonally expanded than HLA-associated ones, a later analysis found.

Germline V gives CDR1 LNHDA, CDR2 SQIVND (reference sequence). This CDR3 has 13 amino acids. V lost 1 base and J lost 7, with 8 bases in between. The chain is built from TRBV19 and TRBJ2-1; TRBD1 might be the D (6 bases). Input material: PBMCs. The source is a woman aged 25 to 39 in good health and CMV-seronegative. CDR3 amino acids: CASSIAQGNEQFF. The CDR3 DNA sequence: TGTGCCAGTAGTATAGCGCAGGGGAATGAGCAGTTCTTC. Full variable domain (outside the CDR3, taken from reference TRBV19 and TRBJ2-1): DGGITQSPKYLFRKEGQNVTLSCEQNLNHDAMYWYRQDPGQGLRLIYYSQIVNDFQKGDIAEGYSVSREKKESFPLTVTSAQKNPTAFYLCASSIAQGNEQFFGPGTRLTVL.